This is a list of T cell receptor beta chains from one sample in a study of shared clonotypes between healthy human individuals. Data came from immunoSEQ multiplex PCR; TCRdb stores just in-frame clones and leaves some out. Of over a million clones listed, 97% to 99% are singletons. Source material: naive CD4+ T cells sorted from blood. The source of these receptors is a man younger than 45 in good health. Each CDR3 is given with its conserved first and last residue. Fields, in order: V gene, J gene, clone size, D gene, CDR3 protein, CDR3 DNA. The D gene is left open where the match is weak. Some rows have no size entry. The others give once, few or many, or a class for an expanded clone.

TRBV11-2	TRBJ2-2	-	TRBD2	CASSLPPSGRVRTGELFF	TGTGCCAGCAGCTTACCCCCTAGCGGGAGGGTTAGAACCGGGGAGCTGTTTTTT
TRBV27	TRBJ2-7	-	-	CASSQPGVYEQYF	TGTGCCAGCAGTCAGCCGGGGGTCTACGAGCAGTACTTC
TRBV6-6	TRBJ1-1	-	-	CASSYTVRMNTEAFF	TGTGCCAGCAGTTATACTGTCAGAATGAACACTGAAGCTTTCTTT
TRBV30	TRBJ2-3	-	-	CAWSVLGDLGTDTQYF	TGTGCCTGGAGTGTATTGGGAGACCTTGGGACAGATACGCAGTATTTT
TRBV27	TRBJ2-1	-	TRBD2	CASSLSSGAFTDEQFF	TGTGCCAGCAGTTTATCAAGCGGGGCCTTTACAGATGAGCAGTTCTTC
TRBV7-2	TRBJ1-5	-	-	CASSPHEGQPQHF	TGTGCCAGCAGCCCCCACGAGGGCCAGCCCCAGCATTTT
TRBV5-5	TRBJ1-4	-	TRBD1	CASSPGTGVGEKLFF	TGTGCCAGCAGCCCCGGGACAGGTGTTGGTGAAAAACTGTTTTTT
TRBV7-9	TRBJ1-4	once	-	CASSLGANEKLFF	TGTGCCAGCAGCTTAGGGGCTAATGAAAAACTGTTTTTT
TRBV6-5	TRBJ2-2	-	TRBD2	CASKVWGGNTGELFF	TGTGCCAGCAAGGTGTGGGGGGGGAACACCGGGGAGCTGTTTTTT
TRBV5-6	TRBJ1-2	once	TRBD1	CASRLYGQGSNYGYTF	TGTGCCAGCAGACTATACGGACAGGGGAGTAACTATGGCTACACCTTC
TRBV11-2	TRBJ2-2	-	TRBD2	CASSLGTSGSGGELFF	TGTGCCAGCAGCTTAGGGACTAGCGGGAGTGGCGGGGAGCTGTTTTTT
TRBV4-2	TRBJ1-2	-	-	CASSQDTYGYTF	TGTGCCAGCAGCCAAGACACTTATGGCTACACCTTC
TRBV9	TRBJ2-1	-	TRBD1	CASSVGGGTGSYNEQFF	TGTGCCAGCAGCGTAGGAGGGGGGACAGGTTCCTACAATGAGCAGTTCTTC
TRBV4-1	TRBJ2-3	-	TRBD2	CASSQDPTSGRVADTQYF	TGCGCCAGCAGCCAAGATCCCACTAGCGGGAGGGTAGCAGATACGCAGTATTTT
TRBV5-4	TRBJ2-3	-	-	CASSLQGRTDTQYF	TGTGCCAGCAGCTTGCAGGGCCGCACAGATACGCAGTATTTT
TRBV14	TRBJ2-5	-	TRBD2	CASSRSGSETQYF	TGTGCCAGCAGCCGTAGCGGGTCAGAGACCCAGTACTTC
TRBV18	TRBJ2-1	-	TRBD1	CASSSGQSSYNEQFF	TGTGCCAGCTCATCGGGACAGAGCTCCTACAATGAGCAGTTCTTC
TRBV2	TRBJ2-1	-	TRBD2	CASSLAGGGFF	TGTGCCAGCAGCCTAGCGGGTGGCGGGTTCTTC
TRBV28	TRBJ1-1	-	-	CASTPVLFGGPEAFF	TGTGCCAGCACCCCGGTCCTCTTCGGCGGACCTGAAGCTTTCTTT
TRBV4-2	TRBJ2-2	-	-	CASSQDSTGPNTGELFF	TGTGCCAGCAGCCAAGATTCTACGGGACCAAACACCGGGGAGCTGTTTTTT
TRBV7-9	TRBJ2-7	-	-	CASSQQEYSYEQYF	TGTGCCAGCAGCCAACAGGAATATTCCTACGAGCAGTACTTC
TRBV6-1	TRBJ1-5	once	-	CASSAGQRQPQHF	TGTGCCAGCAGTGCGGGTCAAAGGCAGCCCCAGCATTTT
TRBV30	TRBJ2-2	-	-	CAWIRARHLSSGELFF	TGTGCCTGGATTCGGGCTCGACATCTAAGCTCCGGGGAGCTGTTTTTT
TRBV5-4	TRBJ1-1	-	-	CASSLGQSTEAFF	TGTGCCAGCAGCTTGGGACAGAGCACTGAAGCTTTCTTT
TRBV27	TRBJ2-7	once	TRBD2	CASSPLAGDGEQYF	TGTGCCAGCAGTCCACTGGCGGGAGACGGCGAGCAGTACTTC
TRBV9	TRBJ1-4	-	-	CASSVHRGASDEKLFF	TGTGCCAGCAGTGTCCATAGGGGCGCGTCTGATGAAAAACTGTTTTTT
TRBV6-5	TRBJ2-1	-	-	CASKIALVSHNEQFF	TGTGCCAGCAAAATAGCGTTGGTATCCCACAATGAGCAGTTCTTC
TRBV7-2	TRBJ2-1	-	TRBD2	CASSTGGGENNEQFF	TGTGCCAGCAGCACCGGCGGGGGAGAAAACAATGAGCAGTTCTTC
TRBV7-3	TRBJ2-7	-	TRBD1	CASSTRQGSIDEQYF	TGTGCCAGCAGCACACGACAGGGTAGTATCGACGAGCAGTACTTC
TRBV18	TRBJ2-4	-	TRBD2	CASSPRTSENIQYF	TGTGCCAGCTCACCAAGGACTAGCGAGAACATTCAGTACTTC
TRBV11-1	TRBJ2-2	-	-	CASSLGPVTGELFF	TGTGCCAGCAGCTTAGGTCCGGTTACCGGGGAGCTGTTTTTT
TRBV5-1	TRBJ2-2	-	-	CASRGQDTGELFF	TGCGCCAGCAGGGGGCAGGACACCGGGGAGCTGTTTTTT
TRBV18	TRBJ2-3	few	-	CASSPRADTQYF	TGTGCCAGCTCACCAAGGGCAGATACGCAGTATTTT
TRBV6-5	TRBJ2-3	-	-	CASRRDFSTDTQYF	TGTGCCAGCAGGCGGGACTTTAGCACAGATACGCAGTATTTT
TRBV28	TRBJ1-2	-	-	CASHGGNYGYTF	TGTGCCAGCCATGGCGGCAACTATGGCTACACCTTC
TRBV19	TRBJ2-1	-	-	CATNIGTLYNEQFF	TGTGCCACCAATATAGGGACTCTCTACAATGAGCAGTTCTTC
TRBV5-1	TRBJ2-3	-	-	CASSLIRDTQYF	TGCGCCAGCAGCTTGATACGAGATACGCAGTATTTT
TRBV7-9	TRBJ1-2	-	TRBD1	CASSYIGTGRETF	TGTGCCAGCAGCTATATAGGGACAGGCCGCGAAACCTTC
TRBV18	TRBJ2-7	-	-	CASSEARAYEQYF	TGTGCCAGCTCAGAGGCCAGGGCCTACGAGCAGTACTTC
TRBV11-2	TRBJ2-2	-	-	CASSSIRQKNTGELFF	TGTGCCAGCAGCTCCATACGACAGAAAAACACCGGGGAGCTGTTTTTT
TRBV6-6	TRBJ2-3	-	TRBD2	CASRELAFRTDTQYF	TGTGCCAGCAGAGAACTAGCGTTCCGCACAGATACGCAGTATTTT
TRBV2	TRBJ1-4	-	TRBD1	CASSQDRGNEKLFF	TGTGCCAGCAGTCAGGACAGGGGTAATGAAAAACTGTTTTTT
TRBV29-1	TRBJ1-1	-	-	CSVTLMNTEAFF	TGCAGCGTAACACTGATGAACACTGAAGCTTTCTTT
TRBV25-1	TRBJ1-2	-	TRBD1	CASSYTGDGYTF	TGTGCCAGCAGTTACACAGGGGATGGCTACACCTTC
TRBV15	TRBJ1-5	-	-	CAAAQNWDQPQHF	TGTGCCGCGGCCCAGAACTGGGATCAGCCCCAGCATTTT
TRBV6-5	TRBJ2-5	-	-	CASRPTNGQETQYF	TGTGCCAGCAGGCCTACAAACGGCCAAGAGACCCAGTACTTC
TRBV5-6	TRBJ2-1	-	TRBD2	CASSPLAGDRNEQFF	TGTGCCAGCAGCCCCTTAGCGGGAGATCGGAATGAGCAGTTCTTC
TRBV10-1	TRBJ2-7	-	TRBD1	CASSRDSPYEQYF	TGCGCCAGCAGCCGGGACAGTCCCTACGAGCAGTACTTC
TRBV11-3	TRBJ2-1	once	TRBD2	CASSLDHKSSGTEGEQFF	TGTGCCAGCAGCTTAGATCACAAGTCAAGCGGGACTGAAGGTGAGCAGTTCTTC
TRBV7-9	TRBJ2-7	-	-	CASSFGQYEQYF	TGTGCCAGCAGCTTCGGGCAGTACGAGCAGTACTTC
TRBV6-5	TRBJ1-1	once	-	CASGWMNTEAFF	TGTGCCAGCGGGTGGATGAACACTGAAGCTTTCTTT
TRBV19	TRBJ1-5	-	-	CASSIVRGQYSNQPQHF	TGTGCCAGTAGTATAGTGAGAGGACAGTATAGCAATCAGCCCCAGCATTTT
TRBV5-4	TRBJ2-3	-	TRBD1	CASSPKQGTDTQYF	TGTGCCAGCAGCCCCAAACAGGGGACAGATACGCAGTATTTT